This is a list of T cell receptor beta chains from one sample in a study of cytomegalovirus exposure and HLA in healthy donors. The method was immunoSEQ multiplex PCR; TCRdb's version includes in-frame clones alone and lacks a portion of them. In the table there are 200,000 to 250,000 clones, approximately 90% of which are singletons. The source material was PBMCs. The origin of the receptors is a woman aged 18-29 years in good health and CMV-seronegative. Each CDR3 is given with its conserved first and last residue. A D gene is named only where the DNA matches it firmly. The size field is filled for only some rows; it gives once, few, many or a size class.

J gene: TRBJ2-2
clone size: NA
V gene: TRBV18
D gene: NA
CDR3 protein: CASSPPGGESTGELFF
CDR3 DNA: TGTGCCAGCTCACCACCTGGCGGGGAGAGCACCGGGGAGCTGTTTTTT

J gene: TRBJ2-1
clone size: few
V gene: TRBV15
D gene: TRBD1
CDR3 protein: CATGGQGLNEQFF
CDR3 DNA: TGTGCCACCGGCGGACAGGGGTTGAATGAGCAGTTCTTC

J gene: TRBJ2-1
clone size: NA
V gene: TRBV6-5
D gene: TRBD2
CDR3 protein: CASSYGGGALNEQFF
CDR3 DNA: TGTGCCAGCAGTTACGGCGGGGGGGCCCTCAATGAGCAGTTCTTC

J gene: TRBJ2-3
clone size: NA
V gene: TRBV11-3
D gene: TRBD1
CDR3 protein: CASSPPGQHTDTQYF
CDR3 DNA: TGTGCCAGCAGCCCACCGGGACAGCACACAGATACGCAGTATTTT

J gene: TRBJ2-3
clone size: NA
V gene: TRBV7-2
D gene: NA
CDR3 protein: CASSWLGHPTDTQYF
CDR3 DNA: TGTGCCAGCAGCTGGCTTGGACACCCGACAGATACGCAGTATTTT

J gene: TRBJ1-2
clone size: NA
V gene: TRBV5-6
D gene: NA
CDR3 protein: CASSPTGYDYGYTF
CDR3 DNA: TGTGCCAGCAGCCCCACAGGGTACGACTATGGCTACACCTTC

J gene: TRBJ2-7
clone size: NA
V gene: TRBV19
D gene: TRBD1
CDR3 protein: CASSIGGTAISYEQYF
CDR3 DNA: TGTGCCAGTAGTATTGGTGGGACAGCCATCTCCTACGAGCAGTACTTC

J gene: TRBJ2-5
clone size: NA
V gene: TRBV18
D gene: NA
CDR3 protein: CASSPSSGGETQYF
CDR3 DNA: TGTGCCAGCTCACCATCTTCGGGGGGCGAGACCCAGTACTTC

J gene: TRBJ2-7
clone size: NA
V gene: TRBV11-2
D gene: TRBD2
CDR3 protein: CASSLDEVAGGVAYEQYF
CDR3 DNA: TGTGCCAGCAGCTTAGATGAGGTAGCGGGAGGGGTCGCCTACGAGCAGTACTTC

J gene: TRBJ2-1
clone size: NA
V gene: TRBV7-9
D gene: NA
CDR3 protein: CASNSAGSYNEQFF
CDR3 DNA: TGTGCCAGCAACTCGGCGGGCTCCTACAATGAGCAGTTCTTC

J gene: TRBJ2-1
clone size: NA
V gene: TRBV11-2
D gene: TRBD2
CDR3 protein: CASSPISGRGENEQFF
CDR3 DNA: TGTGCCAGCAGCCCGATTAGCGGGAGAGGGGAAAATGAGCAGTTCTTC

J gene: TRBJ1-1
clone size: NA
V gene: TRBV5-1
D gene: NA
CDR3 protein: CASSLDSQGNTEAFF
CDR3 DNA: TGCGCCAGCAGCTTGGACTCACAGGGGAACACTGAAGCTTTCTTT

J gene: TRBJ2-1
clone size: few
V gene: TRBV4-1
D gene: NA
CDR3 protein: CASSQAPSTTQGREQFF
CDR3 DNA: TGCGCCAGCAGCCAAGCCCCGTCGACTACACAAGGCAGGGAGCAGTTCTTC

J gene: TRBJ1-2
clone size: NA
V gene: TRBV5-4
D gene: TRBD1
CDR3 protein: CASSSGTGSRYGYTF
CDR3 DNA: TGTGCCAGCAGCTCCGGGACAGGGTCTCGCTATGGCTACACCTTC

J gene: TRBJ1-2
clone size: NA
V gene: TRBV5-1
D gene: NA
CDR3 protein: CASTGVYGYTF
CDR3 DNA: TGCGCCAGCACCGGGGTCTATGGCTACACCTTC

J gene: TRBJ1-3
clone size: NA
V gene: TRBV11-2
D gene: NA
CDR3 protein: CAGSGASGNTIYF
CDR3 DNA: TGTGCCGGGTCAGGGGCTTCGGGAAACACCATATATTTT

J gene: TRBJ1-2
clone size: NA
V gene: TRBV15
D gene: NA
CDR3 protein: CATSPSGGRGYGYTF
CDR3 DNA: TGTGCCACCAGCCCCTCCGGAGGCAGGGGCTATGGCTACACCTTC

J gene: TRBJ2-1
clone size: NA
V gene: TRBV2
D gene: NA
CDR3 protein: CASSATREDDNEQFF
CDR3 DNA: TGTGCCAGCAGTGCGACTAGAGAAGATGACAATGAGCAGTTCTTC

J gene: TRBJ2-3
clone size: NA
V gene: TRBV7-2
D gene: TRBD1
CDR3 protein: CASSLEGAIASTDTQYF
CDR3 DNA: TGTGCCAGCAGCTTAGAGGGGGCTATCGCTAGCACAGATACGCAGTATTTT

J gene: TRBJ2-5
clone size: NA
V gene: TRBV6-5
D gene: TRBD2
CDR3 protein: CASSYSSGIVETQYF
CDR3 DNA: TGTGCCAGCAGTTACTCTAGCGGGATCGTGGAGACCCAGTACTTC

J gene: TRBJ2-3
clone size: NA
V gene: TRBV11-2
D gene: NA
CDR3 protein: CASSLLTRGTDTQYF
CDR3 DNA: TGTGCCAGCAGCCTGTTGACTAGGGGCACAGATACGCAGTATTTT

J gene: TRBJ1-2
clone size: once
V gene: TRBV29-1
D gene: NA
CDR3 protein: CSGAENTNYGYTF
CDR3 DNA: TGCAGCGGTGCAGAGAACACTAACTATGGCTACACCTTC

J gene: TRBJ2-7
clone size: few
V gene: TRBV4-3
D gene: NA
CDR3 protein: CASSQDRSGYEQYF
CDR3 DNA: TGCGCCAGCAGCCAAGATAGATCGGGATACGAGCAGTACTTC

J gene: TRBJ2-7
clone size: NA
V gene: TRBV5-1
D gene: NA
CDR3 protein: CASSLRGTLLSSYEQYF
CDR3 DNA: TGCGCCAGCAGCTTGAGGGGCACTCTTTTGTCCTCCTACGAGCAGTACTTC

J gene: TRBJ2-3
clone size: NA
V gene: TRBV9
D gene: TRBD2
CDR3 protein: CASSVEGGGAPDTQYF
CDR3 DNA: TGTGCCAGCAGCGTAGAGGGCGGGGGGGCCCCAGATACGCAGTATTTT

J gene: TRBJ1-4
clone size: NA
V gene: TRBV19
D gene: NA
CDR3 protein: CASRSTDNEKLFF
CDR3 DNA: TGTGCCAGTAGATCTACAGATAATGAAAAACTGTTTTTT

J gene: TRBJ1-2
clone size: NA
V gene: TRBV5-4
D gene: TRBD1
CDR3 protein: CASSFEGQGYGYTF
CDR3 DNA: TGTGCCAGCAGCTTTGAGGGACAGGGGTATGGCTACACCTTC

J gene: TRBJ1-3
clone size: once
V gene: TRBV12-2
D gene: NA
CDR3 protein: CASRLGKLNTIYF
CDR3 DNA: TGTGCAAGTCGCTTAGGCAAGCTAAACACCATATATTTT

J gene: TRBJ2-7
clone size: NA
V gene: TRBV7-2
D gene: TRBD2
CDR3 protein: CASSLSGERDYSYEQYF
CDR3 DNA: TGTGCCAGCAGCTTAAGTGGGGAACGGGACTACTCCTACGAGCAGTACTTC

J gene: TRBJ2-4
clone size: NA
V gene: TRBV7-9
D gene: TRBD1
CDR3 protein: CASSRDSENIQYF
CDR3 DNA: TGTGCCAGCAGTCGGGACAGCGAAAACATTCAGTACTTC

J gene: TRBJ2-7
clone size: once
V gene: TRBV27
D gene: NA
CDR3 protein: CASSYSHSYEQYF
CDR3 DNA: TGTGCCAGCAGTTACAGTCACTCCTACGAGCAGTACTTC

J gene: TRBJ1-2
clone size: NA
V gene: TRBV4-2
D gene: NA
CDR3 protein: CASSQAASGVPDYGYPF
CDR3 DNA: TGTGCCAGCAGCCAAGCCGCGTCGGGGGTTCCGGACTATGGCTACCCCTTC

J gene: TRBJ1-5
clone size: NA
V gene: TRBV6-5
D gene: TRBD1
CDR3 protein: CASSHRDSRQPQHF
CDR3 DNA: TGTGCCAGCAGTCACCGGGACAGCCGACAGCCCCAGCATTTT

J gene: TRBJ2-1
clone size: NA
V gene: TRBV7-2
D gene: NA
CDR3 protein: CASSPVVPGNEQFF
CDR3 DNA: TGTGCCAGCAGCCCAGTGGTTCCGGGCAATGAGCAGTTCTTC

J gene: TRBJ2-1
clone size: NA
V gene: TRBV13
D gene: TRBD2
CDR3 protein: CASSLEGGLAGGPVNEQFF
CDR3 DNA: TGTGCCAGCAGCTTAGAGGGAGGTTTAGCGGGAGGGCCCGTGAATGAGCAGTTCTTC

J gene: TRBJ2-2
clone size: NA
V gene: TRBV27
D gene: NA
CDR3 protein: CASSPITTGELFF
CDR3 DNA: TGTGCCAGCAGTCCTATAACCACCGGGGAGCTGTTTTTT

J gene: TRBJ2-1
clone size: NA
V gene: TRBV6-4
D gene: NA
CDR3 protein: CASSDVYRGYNEQFF
CDR3 DNA: TGTGCCAGCAGTGATGTCTATAGGGGCTACAATGAGCAGTTCTTC

J gene: TRBJ2-3
clone size: NA
V gene: TRBV4-3
D gene: TRBD1
CDR3 protein: CASSQARTGGEPSTQYF
CDR3 DNA: TGCGCCAGCAGCCAAGCCAGGACAGGGGGAGAGCCCAGTACGCAGTATTTT

J gene: TRBJ2-7
clone size: NA
V gene: TRBV4-3
D gene: NA
CDR3 protein: CASSQDSSYEQYF
CDR3 DNA: TGCGCCAGCAGCCAGGACAGTTCCTACGAGCAGTACTTC

J gene: TRBJ2-5
clone size: NA
V gene: TRBV29-1
D gene: TRBD2
CDR3 protein: CSVMTSGETQYF
CDR3 DNA: TGCAGCGTGATGACTAGCGGGGAGACCCAGTACTTC

J gene: TRBJ2-3
clone size: NA
V gene: TRBV7-6
D gene: TRBD2
CDR3 protein: CASSPRLAGGTDTQYF
CDR3 DNA: TGTGCCAGCAGCCCTCGACTAGCGGGGGGCACAGATACGCAGTATTTT

J gene: TRBJ1-2
clone size: once
V gene: TRBV5-1
D gene: TRBD1
CDR3 protein: CASSPDRGYVYTF
CDR3 DNA: TGCGCCAGCAGCCCGGACAGGGGTTATGTCTACACCTTC

J gene: TRBJ2-7
clone size: once
V gene: TRBV7-6
D gene: NA
CDR3 protein: CASSLGTRKNTYEQYF
CDR3 DNA: TGTGCCAGCAGCTTAGGGACAAGGAAAAATACGTACGAGCAGTACTTC

J gene: TRBJ2-1
clone size: NA
V gene: TRBV9
D gene: TRBD2
CDR3 protein: CASSVVASGGTRIPYNEQFF
CDR3 DNA: TGTGCCAGCAGCGTAGTTGCTAGCGGGGGGACACGTATCCCCTACAATGAGCAGTTCTTC

J gene: TRBJ2-3
clone size: NA
V gene: TRBV7-2
D gene: TRBD2
CDR3 protein: CASSLESGLAGTDTQYF
CDR3 DNA: TGTGCCAGCAGCTTAGAGTCCGGACTAGCGGGCACAGATACGCAGTATTTT

J gene: TRBJ1-1
clone size: NA
V gene: TRBV25-1
D gene: NA
CDR3 protein: CASSNLGDLNTEAFF
CDR3 DNA: TGTGCCAGCAGTAATCTAGGAGATTTGAACACTGAAGCTTTCTTT

J gene: TRBJ2-7
clone size: NA
V gene: TRBV5-4
D gene: NA
CDR3 protein: CASSLADEQYF
CDR3 DNA: TGTGCCAGCAGCTTGGCGGACGAGCAGTACTTC

J gene: TRBJ1-2
clone size: NA
V gene: TRBV13
D gene: TRBD1
CDR3 protein: CASSLLGGQGKNGYTF
CDR3 DNA: TGTGCCAGCAGCTTACTAGGGGGACAGGGGAAGAATGGCTACACCTTC

J gene: TRBJ1-4
clone size: NA
V gene: TRBV6-5
D gene: TRBD1
CDR3 protein: CASSYSGQGLEKLFF
CDR3 DNA: TGTGCCAGCAGTTACTCGGGACAGGGTTTAGAAAAACTGTTTTTT